This T cell receptor beta chain was profiled in a study of cytomegalovirus exposure and HLA in healthy donors. Study-wide findings and caveats: The likely explanation for a cluster of highly shared sequence variants was sequencing artifact. One variant, a missense change in DCLRE1C, was linked in a later analysis to TCR beta V- and J-gene trimming. What a later analysis showed was that several of the most significant clusters appeared linked to common viral pathogens. It was reported that the classifier diagnosed cytomegalovirus status with high specificity and sensitivity in both the original and validation cohorts.

V dropped 4 bases and J dropped 2 bases, with 16 bases sitting between them. Germline assignment: CDR1 MNHEY and CDR2 SMNVEV (reference sequence). The CDR3 runs to 16 residues. Of note for this clone: Its antigen remains unknown.

The PCR was carried out with 60 Vbeta primers and 13 Jbeta primers. The table came from immunoSEQ multiplex PCR; TCRdb's copy has only in-frame clones and leaves some out. The profile covers roughly 100,000 clones, with roughly three quarters appearing a single time and approximately 3.7% taken by the ten largest. The receptor was derived from a man over 45 in good health and CMV-seropositive. Specimen: PBMCs. This rearrangement joins TRBV27 to TRBJ2-3; D ambiguous. Here the CDR3 DNA reads TGTGCCAGCAGTTCATCATGGCTAACAGACACAGATACGCAGTATTTT. It translates to CASSSSWLTDTDTQYF.